Reported below is one TCR beta chain. Its antigen is currently unknown. Profiling relied on immunoSEQ multiplex PCR, and the TCRdb table lists in-frame clones only, not all of them. The data show tens of thousands of clones, with about 90% seen just once and 7% to 8.5% held by the top ten. The data stem from a study of PD-1 blockade in classical Hodgkin lymphoma. Overall study: Nivolumab was given intravenously to patients at 3 mg/kg every 2 weeks. Study conclusions and caveats: Before treatment, complete responders showed about the same diversity as newly diagnosed patients. CD4+ TCR diversity rose significantly by C4D1, and CD8+ TCR diversity did not. Nivolumab initiated under 1 year post-ASCT led to patient exclusion.

The sample's time point: cycle 4 day 1 (C4D1), after more than five weeks of nivolumab. Every one of the patients relapsed after autologous stem cell transplantation (brentuximab vedotin exposure was variable). The length of the CDR3 is 12 residues. Germline lookup yields CDR1 LNHDA and CDR2 SQIVND (reference sequence). This chain connects TRBV19 to TRBJ1-2; 7 nucleotides agree with TRBD1. The receptor comes from a human donor with classical Hodgkin lymphoma. The sample in question was peripheral blood mononuclear cells (PBMCs), obtained before the fourth cycle of nivolumab. The CDR3 sequence: CAVRTGVFGYTF. CDR3 coding DNA: TGTGCAGTTAGAACAGGGGTTTTTGGCTACACCTTC.